This T cell receptor (beta chain) was captured in a study of T cell responses to AZD1222 COVID-19 vaccine. Method: immunoSEQ multiplex PCR; TCRdb's copy keeps in-frame clones and lacks some. Of 130,000 to 150,000 clones listed, roughly 88% were seen once; the top ten hold about 5%. V was pared by 0 bases and J by 0 bases, with 12 bases between. The length of the CDR3 is 17 residues. Germline V gene sequence: CDR1 LNHNV, CDR2 YYDKDF (reference sequence). Here the sequenced sample was peripheral blood, taken 28 days after the second dose of the MenACWY control vaccine. The chain employs TRBV15 and TRBJ1-3, with unresolved D. This TCR derives from an adult who received the MenACWY meningococcal vaccine as a control. CDR3 sequence (DNA): TGTGCCACCAGCAGAGATCACTATATGCTCTCTGGAAACACCATATATTTT. Translation gives CATSRDHYMLSGNTIYF. Looking up the rest from reference TRBV15 and TRBJ1-3 gives the full variable domain: DAMVIQNPRYQVTQFGKPVTLSCSQTLNHNVMYWYQQKSSQAPKLLFHYYDKDFNNEADTPDNFQSRRPNTSFCFLDIRSPGLGDTAMYLCATSRDHYMLSGNTIYFGEGSWLTVV.